This TCR beta chain emerged from a study of cytomegalovirus exposure and HLA in healthy donors. Findings and caveats of the study: TCR beta chains numbering more than 150 were designated cytomegalovirus-associated. Reports credit the classifier with highly specific, highly sensitive diagnosis of cytomegalovirus status. Per a prior analysis, the majority of TCR beta V segments were productive roughly 87% or roughly 30% of the time.

Germline loops: CDR1 SGHVS, CDR2 FNYEAQ. The ends lost 6 bases at V and 6 bases at J; junction bases unmatched: 9. CDR3 length: 16 amino acids. The PCR ran on 60 Vbeta and 13 Jbeta primers. The repertoire was sequenced with immunoSEQ multiplex PCR; TCRdb's copy has only in-frame clones and lacks some. The table lists 90,000 to 120,000 clones, 9.5% to 13% of them singletons. In the case of this clone: Its antigen remains unidentified.

The specimen sequenced was PBMCs. The sequence was collected from a man in his forties or fifties in good health and CMV-seropositive. The gene calls are TRBV7-6 and TRBJ1-6; TRBD1 agrees at 9 bases. In nucleotides, the CDR3 is TGTGCCAGCAGTGGACAGGGGCCGAATTCTAATTCACCCCTCCACTTT. It yields the protein CASSGQGPNSNSPLHF.